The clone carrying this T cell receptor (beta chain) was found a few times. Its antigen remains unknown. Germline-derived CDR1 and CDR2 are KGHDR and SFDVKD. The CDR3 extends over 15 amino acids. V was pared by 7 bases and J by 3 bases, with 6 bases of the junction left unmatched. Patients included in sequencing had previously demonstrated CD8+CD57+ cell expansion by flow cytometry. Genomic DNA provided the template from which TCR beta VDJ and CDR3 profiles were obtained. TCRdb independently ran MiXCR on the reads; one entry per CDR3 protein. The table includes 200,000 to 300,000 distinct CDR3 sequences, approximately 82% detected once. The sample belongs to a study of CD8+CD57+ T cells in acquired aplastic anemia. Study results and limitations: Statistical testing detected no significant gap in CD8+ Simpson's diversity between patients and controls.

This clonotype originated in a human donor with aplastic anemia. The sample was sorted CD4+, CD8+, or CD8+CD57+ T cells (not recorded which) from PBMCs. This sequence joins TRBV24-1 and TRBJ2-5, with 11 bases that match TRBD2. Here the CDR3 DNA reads TGTGCCACCAGGATGCTAGCGGGGGGAAAAGAGACCCAGTACTTC. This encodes CATRMLAGGKETQYF.